This TCR beta chain stems from a study of blood T cell repertoires in COVID-19. The table came from immunoSEQ multiplex PCR; TCRdb's copy has only in-frame clones and leaves some out. The repertoire holds roughly 68,000 clones, with approximately 88% as singletons. This clone was seen more than once but under ten times. The specimen sequenced was peripheral blood. This TCR derives from a woman aged 70-85 years with acute or convalescent COVID-19.

CDR3 amino acids: CASSVTSGGFGTDTQYF. For the CDR3, the DNA is TGCGCCAGCAGCGTGACTAGCGGGGGGTTCGGTACAGATACGCAGTATTTT. The chain joins TRBV5-1 to TRBJ2-3; 13 nucleotides match TRBD2. The CDR3 length is 17 residues. Germline CDR1 reads SGHRS; CDR2 reads YFSETQ. V lost 4 bases, J lost 3 bases, and 8 bases stayed unmatched. Using reference TRBV5-1 and TRBJ2-3 for the parts outside the CDR3, the full variable domain is KAGVTQTPRYLIKTRGQQVTLSCSPISGHRSVSWYQQTPGQGLQFLFEYFSETQRNKGNFPGRFSGRQFSNSRSEMNVSTLELGDSALYLCASSVTSGGFGTDTQYFGPGTRLTVL.